A single sample gave rise to the 30 T cell receptor beta chains below, sequenced in a study of control samples from healthy donors and cancer patients. This table comes from immunoSEQ multiplex PCR, and its TCRdb copy is limited to in-frame clones, with some not included. The table shows some 5,500 clones, with over 55% occurring only once. What was sequenced was formalin-fixed, paraffin-embedded tissue. The receptors shown here come from a male donor with melanoma.

The chain joins TRBV11-3 to TRBJ2-7; possibly TRBD2 for D (6 bases). V lost 3 bases and J lost 0, with 9 bases in between. From germline, CDR1 is SGHNT and CDR2 YENEEA. The CDR3 is 14 amino acids. The CDR3 sequence is CASSFTGDSYEQYF. In nucleotides, the CDR3 is TGTGCCAGCAGCTTTACGGGAGACTCCTACGAGCAGTACTTC.

The genes are TRBV24-1 and TRBJ2-1; D unclear. This CDR3 is 14 amino acids long. The germline CDR1 and CDR2 sequences are KGHDR and SFDVKD. Trimming took off 5 bases at V and 2 bases at J, with 9 bases between the two ends. The CDR3 protein is CATSGPNAYNEQFF. The CDR3 nucleotides are TGTGCCACCAGTGGGCCGAACGCCTACAATGAGCAGTTCTTC.

V and J are TRBV12-5 and TRBJ2-5; unclear D gene. The J call is in doubt because the DNA end fits TRBJ2-7 better. Germline V CDR1 and CDR2: LGHNT, FRNRAP. There are 13 residues in the CDR3. In DNA form, the CDR3 reads TGTGCTAGTGGCCGCGGTGGTGAAGGCGAGCAGTACTTC. Protein product: CASGRGGEGEQYF.

The chain recombines TRBV7-8 with TRBJ1-5; the match to TRBD1 covers 9 bases. The CDR3 spans 15 residues. In germline, CDR1 is SGHVS, CDR2 FQNEAQ. With V trimmed by 5 bases and J by 7 bases, 9 bases remained unmatched. CDR3 amino acids: CASSAVDRGGQPQHF. The DNA for the CDR3 is TGTGCCAGCAGCGCCGTGGACAGGGGTGGGCAGCCCCAGCATTTT.

This clone was seen only once. This chain uses TRBV19 with TRBJ2-7; D is unclear. Per germline, CDR1 LNHDA and CDR2 SQIVND (reference sequence). The CDR3 loop spans 13 amino acids. V lost 3 bases, J lost 3 bases, and 9 bases lay in between. CDR3 bases: TGTGCCAGTAGTATCGGGCTGTACTACGAGCAGTACTTC. This translates into CASSIGLYYEQYF.

V is TRBV5-4 and J is TRBJ2-3; 11 bases are a match to TRBD2. Germline CDR1 and CDR2: SGHNT and YYREEE (reference sequence). The CDR3 totals 16 residues. V shed 3 bases and J 6 bases; nucleotides not matched to a gene: 9. CDR3 sequence (DNA): TGTGCCAGCAGCTCCAAACTAGCGGGAGTAGCGGATACGCAGTATTTT. Amino acid sequence: CASSSKLAGVADTQYF.

By its share, this clone is medium-sized. The chain is built from TRBV5-6 and TRBJ1-5; D uncertain. Germline values: CDR1 SGHDT, CDR2 YYEEEE. V dropped 3 bases and J dropped 5 bases, with 15 bases sitting between them. The CDR3 sequence is 15 residues long. The CDR3 protein is CASSSRDLFHQPQHF. The DNA of the CDR3 is TGTGCCAGCAGCTCCCGCGACCTCTTCCATCAGCCCCAGCATTTT.

This chain joins TRBV4-3 and TRBJ2-7; 10 bases match TRBD1. Trimming cost V 3 bases and J 5 bases; bases outside gene matches: 7. This CDR3 has 15 amino acids. From germline, CDR1 is LGHNA and CDR2 YSLEER. The CDR3 nucleotides read TGCGCCAGCAGCCAGGGGGGGACAGGGGACCACGAGCAGTACTTC. Its protein product is CASSQGGTGDHEQYF.

This chain joins TRBV7-4 and TRBJ2-1; 10 positions match TRBD2. The CDR3 is made up of 15 amino acids. CDR1 is SGHVT, CDR2 SQSDAQ, per germline. J lost 8 bases, V lost 2 bases, and 6 bases had no gene match. This CDR3 is CASSLRLAGDHEQFF. The CDR3 coding sequence is TGTGCCAGCAGCTTACGGCTAGCGGGAGATCATGAGCAGTTCTTC.

This rearrangement joins TRBV28 to TRBJ1-4, with D tentatively TRBD1 (5 bases). V lost 7 bases, J lost 8 bases, and 11 bases lay in between. The length of the CDR3 is 12 residues. Germline assignment: CDR1 MDHEN and CDR2 SYDVKM. The CDR3: CASNWGEEKLFF. As DNA, the CDR3 is TGTGCCAGCAACTGGGGGGAGGAAAAACTGTTTTTT. The full variable domain, rest sourced from reference TRBV28 and TRBJ1-4, is DVKVTQSSRYLVKRTGEKVFLECVQDMDHENMFWYRQDPGLGLRLIYFSYDVKMKEKGDIPEGYSVSREKKERFSLILESASTNQTSMYLCASNWGEEKLFFGSGTQLSVL.

The J gene is TRBJ2-3, the V gene TRBV11-2, with D possibly matching TRBD2 (5 bases). Looked up from germline, CDR1 is SGHAT and CDR2 is FQNNGV. The CDR3 runs 14 residues. Deletions cut 5 bases from V and 3 bases from J, with 12 bases between. CDR3 in amino acids: CASSQTRGTDTQYF. The DNA of the CDR3 is TGTGCCAGCAGCCAAACTAGAGGTACAGATACGCAGTATTTT.

This clone was counted between two and nine times. The gene calls are TRBV20-1 and TRBJ1-2, with D possibly TRBD1 on 5 matching bases. With 2 bases removed from V and 8 bases from J, the gap between germline ends came to 9 bases. This CDR3 is 11 amino acids long. CDR1 DFQATT and CDR2 SNEGSKA come from the germline V gene (reference sequence). CDR3: CSARYRPGYTF. The CDR3, as DNA: TGCAGTGCTAGATACAGGCCGGGCTACACCTTC.

This clone was detected only a few times. This chain uses TRBV7-2 with TRBJ2-1; no reliable D call. CDR3 length: 12 residues. From germline, CDR1 is SGHTA and CDR2 FQGNSA. V was clipped by 4 bases and J by 8 bases, with 9 bases between them. CDR3 sequence (DNA): TGTGCCAGCAGCTACCCTACCGATGAGCAGTTCTTC. It codes for CASSYPTDEQFF.

This clone was observed a handful of times. The CDR3 loop reads CASSLSPSGSYEQYF. CDR3 bases: TGTGCCAGCAGCTTGAGTCCTAGCGGCTCCTACGAGCAGTACTTC. The genes are TRBV7-2 and TRBJ2-7; 7 bases fit TRBD2. There are 15 residues in the CDR3. Germline-derived CDR1 and CDR2 are SGHTA and FQGNSA. V lost 3 bases, J lost 0 bases, and 5 bases stayed unmatched.

The chain joins TRBV7-6 to TRBJ2-5; 8 nucleotides align to TRBD2. Germline V gene lookup returns CDR1 SGHVS and CDR2 FNYEAQ. The CDR3 extends over 15 amino acids. V dropped 5 bases and J dropped 7; count of bases not matched to a gene: 12. CDR3: CASSTRTSLGWTQYF. In DNA, the CDR3 is TGTGCCAGCAGCACCCGGACTAGCCTCGGTTGGACCCAGTACTTC.

The chain employs TRBV4-2 and TRBJ2-3; weak D call: TRBD1 (5 bases). The V gene lost 1 base and the J gene lost 2 bases, with 10 bases spanning the gap. The germline V gene encodes CDR1 LGHNA and CDR2 YNFKEQ. The CDR3 is 15 amino acids. CDR3 in amino acids: CASSQGGLVTDTQYF. DNA for the CDR3: TGTGCCAGCAGCCAAGGGGGCCTTGTCACAGATACGCAGTATTTT.

This clone appeared a few times. This chain links TRBV6-5 with TRBJ2-1; 11 nucleotides line up with TRBD2. V lost 7 bases and J lost 7; bases outside the gene matches: 9. The CDR3 runs 15 residues. Per germline, CDR1 MNHEY and CDR2 SVGAGI. CDR3 in amino acids: CASKRKVAGGNEQFF. CDR3 nucleotide sequence: TGTGCCAGCAAGCGGAAGGTAGCGGGAGGGAATGAGCAGTTCTTC.

CDR3 region: CASSLGTSGYEQYF. As DNA, the CDR3 is TGTGCCAGCAGCCTCGGGACTAGCGGCTACGAGCAGTACTTC. The chain carries TRBV21-1 and TRBJ2-7; the D call of TRBD2 is as the table states it, not checked on the DNA. TRBV21-1 is annotated as a pseudogene. The length of the CDR3 is 14 residues.

This chain links TRBV9 with TRBJ2-5; no clear D. The V end was cut by 2 bases, the J end by 4 bases, with 15 bases between. The CDR3 sequence is 15 residues long. Germline V gene lookup returns CDR1 SGDLS and CDR2 YYNGEE. The CDR3 DNA follows: TGTGCCAGCAGCGTTTTGGGAAAACAGATAGAGACCCAGTACTTC. Amino acid sequence: CASSVLGKQIETQYF. Together with reference TRBV9 and TRBJ2-5, the CDR3 gives the full variable domain: DSGVTQTPKHLITATGQRVTLRCSPRSGDLSVYWYQQSLDQGLQFLIQYYNGEERAKGNILERFSAQQFPDLHSELNLSSLELGDSALYFCASSVLGKQIETQYFGPGTRLLVL.

This chain joins TRBV28 and TRBJ1-5; 12 bases line up with TRBD1. There are 14 residues in the CDR3. The germline V gene has CDR1 MDHEN and CDR2 SYDVKM. Trimming took 6 bases from V and 6 from J; bases not matched to a gene: 3. CDR3 bases: TGTGCCAGCAGAGGGACAGGGGGCCCTCAGCCCCAGCATTTT. It codes for CASRGTGGPQPQHF. The variable domain in full, completed from reference TRBV28 and TRBJ1-5, reads DVKVTQSSRYLVKRTGEKVFLECVQDMDHENMFWYRQDPGLGLRLIYFSYDVKMKEKGDIPEGYSVSREKKERFSLILESASTNQTSMYLCASRGTGGPQPQHFGDGTRLSIL.

The J gene is TRBJ1-5, the V gene TRBV6-6, with 7 bases that match TRBD1. CDR1 is MNHNY, CDR2 SVGAGI, per germline (reference sequence). V gave up 2 bases and J gave up 3 bases; unmatched junction bases: 4. The length of the CDR3 is 15 residues. The CDR3 bases are TGTGCCAGCAGTTACCGACAGGGAGACAATCAGCCCCAGCATTTT. Its translation: CASSYRQGDNQPQHF.

This clone was seen more than once but under ten times. The chain carries TRBV2 and TRBJ2-1; no clear D gene. The germline V and J ends were trimmed by 4 bases and 4 bases, with 11 bases remaining between them. The CDR3 is 14 residues long. Germline lookup yields CDR1 SNHLY and CDR2 FYNNEI. Written as DNA, the CDR3 is TGTGCCAGCAGTGGGGGTTGGGGATACAATGAGCAGTTCTTC. Protein: CASSGGWGYNEQFF.

J is TRBJ2-7 and V is TRBV7-3; 7 bases match TRBD1. V trimming: 0 bases; J trimming: 10 bases; junction bases outside the gene matches: 6. The V gene's germline CDR1 is SGHTA and CDR2 FQGTGA. This CDR3 region has 13 residues. The CDR3 DNA is TGTGCCAGCAGCTTAACGCTGAGGGGGCCCCAGTACTTC. This codes for CASSLTLRGPQYF.

This clone was counted a few times. This chain links TRBV12-2 with TRBJ2-1; the table names TRBD2, a call not compared with the DNA. TRBV12-2 is a pseudogene segment. The CDR3 has 18 amino acids. CDR3 DNA: TGTGCAAGTCGCTTATGCCGTTGTTACCCTAGCTCCTACAATGAGCAGTTCTTC. It codes for CASRLCRCYPSSYNEQFF.

The V gene is TRBV9, the J gene TRBJ2-7, with a tentative D call TRBD1 (6 bases). CDR3 length equals 14 residues. CDR1 and CDR2 from the germline V gene are SGDLS and YYNGEE. V lost 0 bases to trimming and J lost 3 bases, with 10 bases between them. CDR3 nucleotides: TGTGCCAGCAGCGTAGGACAGGCCCACTACGAGCAGTACTTC. The encoded protein is CASSVGQAHYEQYF. Full variable domain (outside the CDR3, taken from reference TRBV9 and TRBJ2-7): DSGVTQTPKHLITATGQRVTLRCSPRSGDLSVYWYQQSLDQGLQFLIQYYNGEERAKGNILERFSAQQFPDLHSELNLSSLELGDSALYFCASSVGQAHYEQYFGPGTRLTVT.

V usage is TRBV9 and J usage is TRBJ2-1, with 10 bases lining up with TRBD2. Unmatched junction bases numbered 1, after V lost 2 bases and J lost 5 bases. The germline CDR1 and CDR2 sequences are SGDLS and YYNGEE. This CDR3 spans 14 amino acids. CDR3 in DNA: TGTGCCAGCAGCGTTACTAGCGGGAACAATGAGCAGTTCTTC. It translates to CASSVTSGNNEQFF.

This CDR3 is CASILTGEYGYTF. In DNA, the CDR3 is TGTGCCAGCATCCTGACAGGGGAATATGGCTACACCTTC. This chain connects TRBV28 to TRBJ1-2; 8 bases fit TRBD1. Germline V gene lookup returns CDR1 MDHEN and CDR2 SYDVKM. V lost 7 bases to trimming and J lost 5 bases; unmatched junction nucleotides: 6. There are 13 residues in the CDR3.

The chain employs TRBV11-3 and TRBJ2-1; unclear D gene. Between the trimmed V and J ends, which lost 5 bases and 8 bases, there was a span of 7 bases. The CDR3 length is 11 residues. Germline-derived CDR1 and CDR2 are SGHNT and YENEEA. CDR3 DNA sequence: TGTGCCAGCAGCGACGGGCATGAGCAGTTCTTC. Translation: CASSDGHEQFF.

The V and J genes are TRBV2 and TRBJ2-7; 7 nucleotides agree with TRBD1. The CDR3 has 15 residues. Germline V gives CDR1 SNHLY, CDR2 FYNNEI. The trim removed 6 bases at V and 1 base at J, leaving 9 bases unmatched. The CDR3 DNA follows: TGTGCCAGCAGCGCTCCGAGACAGGGTTCCTACGAGCAGTACTTC. Translated, it gives CASSAPRQGSYEQYF.

This chain joins TRBV2 and TRBJ1-1, with TRBD1 matching 9 bases. V shed 10 bases and J 5 bases; nucleotides not matched to a gene: 29. The CDR3 runs 20 residues. The germline gives CDR1 SNHLY, CDR2 FYNNEI. The CDR3 here is CATPGGSRDRVETPRTEAFF. In DNA, the CDR3 is TGTGCCACGCCAGGCGGGTCCCGGGACAGGGTTGAAACCCCGAGGACTGAAGCTTTCTTT. The whole variable domain, remainder taken from reference TRBV2 and TRBJ1-1, is EPEVTQTPSHQVTQMGQEVILRCVPISNHLYFYWYRQILGQKVEFLVSFYNNEISEKSEIFDDQFSVERPDGSNFTLKIRSTKLEDSAMYFCATPGGSRDRVETPRTEAFFGQGTRLTVV.